This section outlines one TCR beta chain sequence together with its context. Its matching antigen is unknown. Germline V CDR1 and CDR2: SGHRS, YFSETQ. This CDR3 is 16 amino acids long. V dropped 4 bases and J dropped 3; count of bases not matched to a gene: 7. The data were obtained in a study of cytomegalovirus exposure and HLA in healthy donors. Study-wide findings and caveats: Researchers had no immune exposure information except CMV serostatus available.

The primer mix had 60 Vbeta and 13 Jbeta primers. The repertoire was sequenced with immunoSEQ multiplex PCR; TCRdb's copy has only in-frame clones and lacks some. The table shows fewer than 70,000 clones, with roughly 83% occurring only once. This sequence was found in a man aged 35 to 55 in good health and CMV-seronegative. The material sequenced was PBMCs. The rearrangement links TRBV5-1 to TRBJ2-2, with 9 nucleotides matching TRBD1. The CDR3 region is CASSPRQGGDTGELFF. DNA for the CDR3: TGCGCCAGCAGCCCTAGACAGGGGGGTGACACCGGGGAGCTGTTTTTT.